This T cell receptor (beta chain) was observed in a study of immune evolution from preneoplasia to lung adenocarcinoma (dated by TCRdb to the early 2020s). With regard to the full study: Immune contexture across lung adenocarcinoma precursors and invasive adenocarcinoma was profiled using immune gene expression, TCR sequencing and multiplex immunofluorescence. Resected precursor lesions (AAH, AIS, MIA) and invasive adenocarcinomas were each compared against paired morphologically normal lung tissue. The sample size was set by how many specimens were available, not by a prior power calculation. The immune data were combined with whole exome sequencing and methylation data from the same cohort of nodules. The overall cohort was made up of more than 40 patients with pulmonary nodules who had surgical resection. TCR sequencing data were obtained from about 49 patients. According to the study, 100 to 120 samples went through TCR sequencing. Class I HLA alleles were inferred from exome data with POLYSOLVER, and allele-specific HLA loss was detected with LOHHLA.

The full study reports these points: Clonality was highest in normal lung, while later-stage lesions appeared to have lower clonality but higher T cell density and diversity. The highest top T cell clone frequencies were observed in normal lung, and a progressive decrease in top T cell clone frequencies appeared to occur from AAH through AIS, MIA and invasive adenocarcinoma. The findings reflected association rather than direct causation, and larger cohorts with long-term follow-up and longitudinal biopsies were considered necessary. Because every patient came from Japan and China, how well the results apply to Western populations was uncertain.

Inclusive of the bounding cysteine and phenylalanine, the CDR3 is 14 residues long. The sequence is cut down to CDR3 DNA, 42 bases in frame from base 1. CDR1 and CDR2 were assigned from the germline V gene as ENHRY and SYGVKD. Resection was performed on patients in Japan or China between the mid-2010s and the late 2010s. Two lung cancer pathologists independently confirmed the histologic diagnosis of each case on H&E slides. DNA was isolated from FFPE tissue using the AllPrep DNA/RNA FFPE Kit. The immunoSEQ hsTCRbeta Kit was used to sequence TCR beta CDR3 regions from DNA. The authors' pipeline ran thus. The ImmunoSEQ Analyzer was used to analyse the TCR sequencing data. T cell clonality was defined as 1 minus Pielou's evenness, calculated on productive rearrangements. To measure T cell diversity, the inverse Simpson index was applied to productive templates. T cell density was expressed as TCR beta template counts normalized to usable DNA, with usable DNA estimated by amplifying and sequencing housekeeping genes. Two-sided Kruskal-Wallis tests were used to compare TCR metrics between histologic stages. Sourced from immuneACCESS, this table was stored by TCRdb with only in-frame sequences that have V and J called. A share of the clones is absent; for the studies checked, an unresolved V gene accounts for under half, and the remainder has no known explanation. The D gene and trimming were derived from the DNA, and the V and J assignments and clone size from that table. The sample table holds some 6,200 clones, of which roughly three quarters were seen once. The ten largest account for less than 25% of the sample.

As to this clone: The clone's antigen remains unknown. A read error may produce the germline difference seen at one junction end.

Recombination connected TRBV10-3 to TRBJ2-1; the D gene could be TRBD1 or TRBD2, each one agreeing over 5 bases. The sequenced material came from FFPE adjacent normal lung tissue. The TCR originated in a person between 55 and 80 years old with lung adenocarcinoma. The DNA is TGTGCCATCAGTGAGTCTACCGGGACCACTGCCGAGATCTTC. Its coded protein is CAISESTGTTAEIF.